These 23 T cell receptor beta chains were all obtained from the same sample, sequenced in a study of Tregs in tolerant kidney transplant recipients. Clones were read by immunoSEQ multiplex PCR, and TCRdb kept only the in-frame ones, dropping some. The sample contains 85,000 to 100,000 clones, roughly 93% of which appear only once. The specimen was CD4+ T cells from blood, collected before the transplant. The receptors were gathered from a human donor who received a combined kidney and bone marrow transplant.

CDR3 in DNA: TGCGCCAGCAGCCAAGTTTCTAATAAAGAGACCCAGTACTTC. Its translation: CASSQVSNKETQYF. The V and J genes are TRBV4-3 and TRBJ2-5, with D unclear. Germline CDR1 is LGHNA and CDR2 is YSLEER. This CDR3 comprises 14 residues. Trimming stripped 1 base from V and 3 bases from J, with 9 bases between.

The chain has TRBV12-2 and TRBJ2-1; the tabulated D call, TRBD2, remains unverified against the DNA. TRBV12-2 counts as a pseudogene. The CDR3 is 17 amino acids. The CDR3 nucleotides read TGTGCAAGTCGCTTAGGTTCCTCGCGGGAGCGGGACAATGAGCAGTTCTTC. Amino acid sequence: CASRLGSSRERDNEQFF.

The V call is TRBV18, the J call TRBJ2-3; no reliable D call. The germline V gene encodes CDR1 KGHSH and CDR2 LQKENI. V lost 6 bases and J 3 bases, leaving 10 bases between the germline ends. CDR3 length: 13 amino acids. CDR3 nucleotides: TGTGCCAGCTCCACAGCTACTACAGATACGCAGTATTTT. Amino acids: CASSTATTDTQYF.

This clone was seen a single time. The J gene is TRBJ2-2, the V gene TRBV7-6; no reliable D call. V was clipped by 5 bases and J by 6 bases, with 13 bases between them. The germline gives CDR1 SGHVS, CDR2 FNYEAQ. This CDR3 is built from 14 residues. In nucleotides, the CDR3 is TGTGCCAGCAGCCCGCTACGGAGTTCCGGGGAGCTGTTTTTT. This gives the protein CASSPLRSSGELFF.

The J gene is TRBJ2-7, the V gene TRBV6-6; D perhaps matches TRBD2 (6 bases). Germline-derived CDR1 and CDR2 are MNHNY and SVGAGI (reference sequence). This CDR3 is built from 15 residues. Trimming removed 5 bases from V and 4 bases from J, with 18 bases in between. CDR3 in amino acids: CASSHRRAERYEQYF. The CDR3 coding sequence is TGTGCCAGCAGTCATCGGAGGGCCGAACGATACGAGCAGTACTTC.

The chain combines TRBV19 with TRBJ1-1; D remains ambiguous. CDR3 length: 13 amino acids. Germline CDR1 is LNHDA and CDR2 is SQIVND (reference sequence). With 6 bases removed from V and 5 bases from J, the gap between germline ends came to 13 bases. The CDR3 bases are TGTGCCAGTAGCGTTCGGGGAAGGACTGAAGCTTTCTTT. Translating it yields CASSVRGRTEAFF.

This sequence joins TRBV7-2 and TRBJ2-7; 13 bases fit TRBD2. Trimming at V came to 6 bases and at J to 2 bases, leaving 4 bases not matched to a gene. Germline loops: CDR1 SGHTA, CDR2 FQGNSA. The CDR3 consists of 15 residues. The CDR3 DNA follows: TGTGCCAGCAGTCAACTAGCGGGAGGGCCCTACGAGCAGTACTTC. This encodes CASSQLAGGPYEQYF. The entire variable domain, with the rest obtained from reference TRBV7-2 and TRBJ2-7, is as follows: GAGVSQSPSNKVTEKGKDVELRCDPISGHTALYWYRQSLGQGLEFLIYFQGNSAPDKSGLPSDRFSAERTGGSVSTLTIQRTQQEDSAVYLCASSQLAGGPYEQYFGPGTRLTVT.

The rearrangement uses TRBV29-1 and TRBJ1-2; D ambiguous. This CDR3 spans 13 amino acids. Trimming pared 3 bases from V and 4 bases from J, leaving 12 bases between. CDR1 is SQVTM, CDR2 ANQGSEA, per germline. The CDR3 protein is CSVESQISYGYTF. CDR3 DNA: TGCAGCGTTGAGTCACAAATCAGCTATGGCTACACCTTC.

The rearrangement joins TRBV2 to TRBJ1-5, with TRBD1 matching over 8 bases. J was trimmed by 3 bases and V by 5 bases; bases with no gene match: 12. The CDR3 sequence is 17 residues long. Germline values: CDR1 SNHLY, CDR2 FYNNEI. CDR3 nucleotides: TGTGCCAGCAGTTCCCAGGGGCAGGGGGCTAACAATCAGCCCCAGCATTTT. Encoded protein: CASSSQGQGANNQPQHF.

This sequence joins TRBV29-1 and TRBJ2-1; the D gene is possibly TRBD2 (7 bases). CDR3 size: 14 residues. The germline V gene encodes CDR1 SQVTM and CDR2 ANQGSEA. Between the trimmed V and J ends, which lost 4 bases and 5 bases, there was a span of 15 bases. DNA of the CDR3: TGCAGCGTTGTAGGGGGACTAACGAACAATGAGCAGTTCTTC. Translated: CSVVGGLTNNEQFF.

The V and J genes are TRBV5-1 and TRBJ2-5; D not resolved. Between the trimmed V and J ends, which lost 1 base and 1 base, there was a span of 11 bases. This CDR3 region has 15 residues. The germline V gene has CDR1 SGHRS and CDR2 YFSETQ. CDR3 protein: CASSLIGVTQETQYF. The CDR3 DNA reads TGCGCCAGCAGCTTGATCGGAGTAACCCAAGAGACCCAGTACTTC.

This chain links TRBV7-3 with TRBJ1-1; D gene ambiguous. Germline CDR1 reads SGHTA; CDR2 reads FQGTGA. Trimming removed 1 base at V and 1 base at J, with 13 bases between. This CDR3 region has 16 residues. The CDR3 DNA sequence: TGTGCCAGCAGCTTAAGTCCGCCAGGCACGAACACTGAAGCTTTCTTT. This translates into CASSLSPPGTNTEAFF.

This chain links TRBV9 with TRBJ1-3; TRBD1 is a possible D gene (6 bases). The CDR3 length is 17 residues. V lost 0 bases and J 3 bases, leaving 16 bases between the germline ends. CDR1 and CDR2 from the germline V gene are SGDLS and YYNGEE. The CDR3 protein is CASSVGGAGVRGNTIYF. CDR3 sequence (DNA): TGTGCCAGCAGCGTAGGAGGGGCAGGGGTTCGTGGAAACACCATATATTTT.

This chain connects TRBV9 to TRBJ1-3; D ambiguous. This CDR3 has 15 amino acids. Trimming cost V 0 bases and J 0 bases, with 7 bases left between them. Germline-derived CDR1 and CDR2 are SGDLS and YYNGEE. The CDR3 DNA sequence: TGTGCCAGCAGCGTAGAACAGAACTCTGGAAACACCATATATTTT. It encodes CASSVEQNSGNTIYF.

The chain joins TRBV5-1 to TRBJ2-5; tentative D call: TRBD1 (7 bases). This CDR3 comprises 18 residues. Germline lookup yields CDR1 SGHRS and CDR2 YFSETQ. The V end was cut by 4 bases, the J end by 2 bases, with 24 bases between. CDR3 nucleotides: TGCGCCAGCAGCGTGGGGGGAGCGACAGGGACATCTCAAGAGACCCAGTACTTC. This encodes CASSVGGATGTSQETQYF.

The chain joins TRBV5-1 to TRBJ1-1; unclear D gene. There are 14 residues in the CDR3. With 4 bases removed from V and 2 bases from J, the gap between germline ends came to 12 bases. CDR1 is SGHRS and CDR2 is YFSETQ in the germline V gene. The CDR3 bases are TGCGCCAGCAGCACCCGACACCAAAACACTGAAGCTTTCTTT. This translates into CASSTRHQNTEAFF.

The rearrangement links TRBV30 to TRBJ1-2; the match to TRBD1 covers 11 bases. J was trimmed by 4 bases and V by 5 bases; bases with no gene match: 3. Per germline, CDR1 GTSNPN and CDR2 SVGIG (reference sequence). The CDR3 loop spans 13 amino acids. CDR3 DNA: TGTGCCTGGGGGACAGGGGGAGTCTATGGCTACACCTTC. As protein: CAWGTGGVYGYTF.

The V gene is TRBV18, the J gene TRBJ2-4, with unresolved D. Deletions cut 5 bases from V and 0 bases from J, with 17 bases between. In germline, CDR1 is KGHSH, CDR2 LQKENI. This CDR3 is built from 17 residues. The CDR3 DNA reads TGTGCCAGCTCATATGTATGGCAGGTGCTAGCCAAAAACATTCAGTACTTC. Translating gives CASSYVWQVLAKNIQYF. Together with reference TRBV18 and TRBJ2-4, the CDR3 gives the full variable domain: NAGVMQNPRHLVRRRGQEARLRCSPMKGHSHVYWYRQLPEEGLKFMVYLQKENIIDESGMPKERFSAEFPKEGPSILRIQQVVRGDSAAYFCASSYVWQVLAKNIQYFGAGTRLSVL.

The chain has TRBV5-4 and TRBJ2-7; 10 bases fit TRBD2. Trimming took 4 bases from V and 2 from J; bases not matched to a gene: 6. The CDR3 is made up of 15 amino acids. Germline CDR1 and CDR2: SGHNT and YYREEE (reference sequence). As DNA, the CDR3 is TGTGCCAGCAGCCCCAGGACTAGCGGAACCTACGAGCAGTACTTC. Its protein is CASSPRTSGTYEQYF.

This clone was seen a single time. The chain couples TRBV7-2 to TRBJ2-1; TRBD1 aligns across 7 bases. Unmatched junction bases numbered 1, after V lost 2 bases and J lost 3 bases. Germline V lookup: CDR1 SGHTA, CDR2 FQGNSA. The CDR3 runs to 14 residues. The CDR3 DNA reads TGTGCCAGCAGCTTACCAGGGGGCTACAATGAGCAGTTCTTC. Translating gives CASSLPGGYNEQFF.

The CDR3 region is CASSPRTRSYNEQFF. DNA of the CDR3: TGTGCCAGCAGCCCACGAACTCGCTCCTACAATGAGCAGTTCTTC. V and J are TRBV5-4 and TRBJ2-1, with no clear D. Germline assignment: CDR1 SGHNT and CDR2 YYREEE (reference sequence). The length of the CDR3 is 15 residues. The V end lost 4 bases, the J end lost 0 bases, and 11 bases lay between the germline ends. Full variable domain (outside the CDR3, taken from reference TRBV5-4 and TRBJ2-1): ETGVTQSPTHLIKTRGQQVTLRCSSQSGHNTVSWYQQALGQGPQFIFQYYREEENGRGNFPPRFSGLQFPNYSSELNVNALELDDSALYLCASSPRTRSYNEQFFGPGTRLTVL.

This clone has only one observation. The J gene is TRBJ2-5, the V gene TRBV7-2; the match to TRBD1 covers 10 bases. The length of the CDR3 is 13 residues. V lost 3 bases and J lost 11; bases outside the gene matches: 6. Germline V CDR1 and CDR2: SGHTA, FQGNSA. CDR3 DNA sequence: TGTGCCAGCAGCTTGAGGACGGGACAGGGGCAGTACTTC. This sequence encodes CASSLRTGQGQYF.

The CDR3 protein is CASSIPGRDFGAGYTF. CDR3 nucleotide sequence: TGTGCCAGCAGTATACCTGGGCGGGATTTTGGCGCTGGCTACACCTTC. The V gene is TRBV25-1, the J gene TRBJ1-2; D gene uncertain. Germline V gene data show CDR1 as MGHDK and CDR2 as SYGVNS. The CDR3 has 16 amino acids. The V gene lost 5 bases and the J gene lost 7 bases, with 23 bases spanning the gap.